Detailed here is one TCR beta chain. Per the germline V gene, CDR1 is SNHLY and CDR2 is FYNNEI. After removal of 6 bases from V and 5 bases from J, the junction contained 7 bases not matched to a gene. The CDR3 spans 13 residues. The data are from a study of blood T cell repertoires in COVID-19. Sequencing was performed with immunoSEQ multiplex PCR; in TCRdb, only in-frame clones are kept and a portion is missing. The profile shows 200,000 or so clones, around 85% of them singletons. J is TRBJ2-7 and V is TRBV2; 7 bases are shared with TRBD1. Sequences were obtained from peripheral blood. This clonotype was obtained from a man in his 70s with active or convalescent COVID-19. The CDR3 DNA sequence: TGTGCCAGCAGAGCCGGGACAGCCCACGAGCAGTACTTC. Translating it yields CASRAGTAHEQYF.